This entry describes one T cell receptor beta chain. The antigen remains unidentified. The entry originates in a study of a mutant IDH1 vaccine in newly diagnosed glioma. The overall study: Patients received eight vaccinations in weeks 1, 3, 5, 7, 11, 15, 19, 23. Therapy received beforehand was radiotherapy, temozolomide, or both, with most patients given both. Beginning 4-6 weeks after radiotherapy alone, or with temozolomide cycles, vaccination took place.

Germline CDR1 GTSNPN, CDR2 SVGIG (reference sequence). V lost 1 base to trimming and J lost 0 bases, with 10 bases between them. This CDR3 comprises 16 residues. TCRdb keeps only in-frame clones here, not all; method: immunoSEQ multiplex PCR. This sample has about 130,000 clones; about 80% occur once, and the top ten carry 5% to 7%. Time point meaning: week 11, during vaccination. Vaccine doses each comprised 300 ug of mutant IDH1 20-mer peptide, with topical imiquimod. The rearrangement joins TRBV30 to TRBJ1-6, with D unresolved. This receptor was taken from a man between 40 and 49 years old with glioma. The starting material was PBMCs, obtained from a glioma patient whose treatment included an IDH1 peptide vaccine. CDR3 in amino acids: CAWSGPPSSYNSPLHF. The CDR3 nucleotides are TGTGCCTGGAGTGGCCCTCCGAGCTCCTATAATTCACCCCTCCACTTT.